The next 17 T cell receptor beta chains were all read from a single sample in a study of shared clonotypes between healthy human individuals. Here immunoSEQ multiplex PCR was the method, and the copy in TCRdb shows in-frame clones only, minus some. This table holds 1.5 million to 2.5 million clones, about 95% found once. CD45RO-negative, CCR7-positively selected cells formed the naive CD8 fraction, excluding terminally differentiated effector memory CD45RA+ cells. The source material was naive CD8+ T cells sorted from blood. The receptors originated from a man aged 18 to 30 in good health.

The CDR3 nucleotides read TGCGCCAGCAGTGTTGACAGGGAAGATACGCAGTATTTT. Translated: CASSVDREDTQYF. The chain recombines TRBV10-1 with TRBJ2-3, with TRBD1 matching over 7 bases. V was clipped by 4 bases and J by 5 bases; unmatched bases: 3. Germline CDR1 WNHNN, CDR2 SYGVQD (reference sequence). CDR3 length: 13 amino acids.

The J gene is TRBJ1-1, the V gene TRBV4-1; 7 bases are shared with TRBD1. Unmatched junction bases numbered 8, after V lost 3 bases and J lost 7 bases. CDR1 and CDR2 from the germline V gene are MGHRA and YSYEKL. The CDR3 consists of 14 residues. CDR3 sequence: CASSHPRGTVEAFF. The CDR3 nucleotides read TGCGCCAGCAGCCACCCCCGAGGGACAGTTGAAGCTTTCTTT.

V gene TRBV30 combines with J gene TRBJ2-4; 8 nucleotides agree with TRBD1. After removal of 2 bases from V and 0 bases from J, the junction contained 9 bases not matched to a gene. Germline V gene sequence: CDR1 GTSNPN, CDR2 SVGIG (reference sequence). The CDR3 length is 17 residues. Here the CDR3 DNA reads TGTGCCTGGAGTTTGGGACAGGCCTTACTAGCCAAAAACATTCAGTACTTC. It encodes CAWSLGQALLAKNIQYF.

The chain is built from TRBV7-9 and TRBJ1-1; no firm D call. This CDR3 has 11 amino acids. V was trimmed by 8 bases and J by 2 bases, leaving 6 bases between them. From germline, CDR1 is SEHNR and CDR2 FQNEAQ (reference sequence). The CDR3 DNA sequence: TGTGCCAGCGCCGGCAACACTGAAGCTTTCTTT. It codes for CASAGNTEAFF.

To note about this clone: The same CDR3 arises from other DNA sequences in this sample as well. The CDR3 here is CASSLMGDEQYF. CDR3 DNA sequence: TGTGCCAGCAGTCTAATGGGCGACGAGCAGTACTTC. The V gene is TRBV27, the J gene TRBJ2-7; D call uncertain. V was pared by 5 bases and J by 5 bases, with 10 bases between. CDR3 size: 12 residues. CDR1 is MNHEY, CDR2 SMNVEV, per germline (reference sequence).

The chain employs TRBV11-2 and TRBJ2-7, with D possibly being TRBD2 (6 bases). Per the germline V gene, CDR1 is SGHAT and CDR2 is FQNNGV. V was cut by 3 bases and J by 2 bases, with 11 bases left in between. This CDR3 has 14 amino acids. CDR3 in amino acids: CASSFSTSPYEQYF. The DNA of the CDR3 is TGTGCCAGCAGCTTTTCCACTAGCCCCTACGAGCAGTACTTC.

CDR3 residues: CASSPRLAGWETQYF. Written as DNA, the CDR3 is TGTGCCAGCAGTCCACGACTAGCGGGGTGGGAGACCCAGTACTTC. The chain combines TRBV6-1 with TRBJ2-5; 11 bases line up with TRBD2. The CDR3 runs to 15 residues. Looked up from germline, CDR1 is MNHNS and CDR2 is SASEGT. Trimming cost V 5 bases and J 5 bases; bases outside gene matches: 7.

This clone was observed a single time. This sample includes further DNA sequences coding for the same CDR3. The chain recombines TRBV27 with TRBJ2-5, with 10 bases aligning to TRBD2. From germline, CDR1 is MNHEY and CDR2 SMNVEV (reference sequence). V was clipped by 3 bases and J by 5 bases; unmatched bases: 6. The CDR3 is 15 amino acids. CDR3: CASSLASGSGETQYF. For the CDR3, the DNA is TGTGCCAGCAGTTTGGCTAGCGGGAGTGGTGAGACCCAGTACTTC.

The chain employs TRBV6-6 and TRBJ2-7; D might be TRBD2 (5 bases). Trimming stripped 6 bases from V and 3 bases from J, with 9 bases between. Per germline, CDR1 MNHNY and CDR2 SVGAGI (reference sequence). This CDR3 is built from 12 residues. CDR3 protein: CASSEEDYEQYF. CDR3 bases: TGTGCCAGCAGCGAGGAGGACTACGAGCAGTACTTC.

The chain has TRBV7-6 and TRBJ2-7; D ambiguous. This CDR3 comprises 15 residues. With 5 bases removed from V and 0 bases from J, the gap between germline ends came to 14 bases. Germline loops: CDR1 SGHVS, CDR2 FNYEAQ. CDR3 amino acids: CASSRTYQDSYEQYF. Written as DNA, the CDR3 is TGTGCCAGCAGCCGAACTTACCAGGACTCCTACGAGCAGTACTTC. The variable domain in full, with the rest retrieved from reference TRBV7-6 and TRBJ2-7, is GAGVSQSPRYKVTKRGQDVALRCDPISGHVSLYWYRQALGQGPEFLTYFNYEAQQDKSGLPNDRFSAERPEGSISTLTIQRTEQRDSAMYRCASSRTYQDSYEQYFGPGTRLTVT.

Notes on this clone: Different DNA sequences within this sample yield the same CDR3. This rearrangement joins TRBV5-4 to TRBJ2-1; D not resolved. Deletions cut 2 bases from V and 8 bases from J, with 8 bases between. The CDR3 covers 12 residues. Per the germline V gene, CDR1 is SGHNT and CDR2 is YYREEE (reference sequence). CDR3 DNA: TGTGCCAGCAGCTTAGGCCTCTATGAGCAGTTCTTC. Translating gives CASSLGLYEQFF.

The rearrangement links TRBV28 to TRBJ2-5; D may be TRBD1 (5 bases). CDR1 is MDHEN and CDR2 is SYDVKM in the germline V gene. This CDR3 spans 13 amino acids. V lost 3 bases, J lost 3 bases, and 8 bases lay in between. CDR3 sequence: CASSFSREETQYF. The CDR3 coding sequence is TGTGCCAGCAGTTTTAGCAGGGAAGAGACCCAGTACTTC.

The chain has TRBV2 and TRBJ2-2; the match to TRBD2 covers 9 bases. Germline CDR1 is SNHLY and CDR2 is FYNNEI. This CDR3 has 16 residues. The ends lost 7 bases at V and 8 bases at J; junction bases unmatched: 14. The DNA for the CDR3 is TGTGCCAGCACCCCAATAGCGGGAGTCTTTAATGGGGAGCTGTTTTTT. Translated: CASTPIAGVFNGELFF. The complete variable domain, with remaining parts taken from reference TRBV2 and TRBJ2-2, reads EPEVTQTPSHQVTQMGQEVILRCVPISNHLYFYWYRQILGQKVEFLVSFYNNEISEKSEIFDDQFSVERPDGSNFTLKIRSTKLEDSAMYFCASTPIAGVFNGELFFGEGSRLTVL.

The chain uses TRBV7-9 and TRBJ2-7, with D perhaps given as TRBD1 or TRBD2 (5 bases each). Per germline, CDR1 SEHNR and CDR2 FQNEAQ (reference sequence). The V gene lost 4 bases and the J gene lost 2 bases, with 12 bases spanning the gap. The CDR3 covers 14 residues. The DNA for the CDR3 is TGTGCCAGCAGCTCCGGGGACGGCACCTACGAGCAGTACTTC. It is translated as CASSSGDGTYEQYF. Full variable domain (outside the CDR3, taken from reference TRBV7-9 and TRBJ2-7): DTGVSQNPRHKITKRGQNVTFRCDPISEHNRLYWYRQTLGQGPEFLTYFQNEAQLEKSRLLSDRFSAERPKGSFSTLEIQRTEQGDSAMYLCASSSGDGTYEQYFGPGTRLTVT.

This chain joins TRBV6-5 and TRBJ2-2; D unresolved. CDR3 length equals 13 residues. The V end lost 9 bases, the J end lost 1 base, and 9 bases lay between the germline ends. CDR1 is MNHEY and CDR2 is SVGAGI in the germline V gene. The CDR3 loop is CASTFGNTGELFF. The CDR3 DNA sequence: TGTGCCAGTACATTTGGGAACACCGGGGAGCTGTTTTTT.

The chain uses TRBV29-1 and TRBJ2-1; D is undetermined. The length of the CDR3 is 14 residues. The germline V and J ends were trimmed by 8 bases and 0 bases, with 14 bases remaining between them. Germline CDR1 SQVTM, CDR2 ANQGSEA. The CDR3 loop reads CSFGPDPSYNEQFF. In DNA form, the CDR3 reads TGCAGCTTCGGTCCCGACCCCTCCTACAATGAGCAGTTCTTC.

Of note for this clone: Distinct nucleotide sequences in the sample also encode this CDR3. The genes are TRBV19 and TRBJ2-7; perhaps TRBD1 as D (5 bases). Germline-derived CDR1 and CDR2 are LNHDA and SQIVND (reference sequence). This CDR3 comprises 13 residues. Trimming removed 5 bases at V and 0 bases at J, with 8 bases between. The CDR3 nucleotides are TGTGCCAGTAGTTGGGGCAGCTCCTACGAGCAGTACTTC. This encodes CASSWGSSYEQYF.